The sample holds a few counts of the clone carrying this T cell receptor (beta chain). Its antigen is unidentified. This entry comes from a study of T cell repertoires in cytomegalovirus infection. The CDR3 contains 16 residues. The ends lost 3 bases at V and 4 bases at J; junction bases unmatched: 8. TCRdb re-analysed the reads in MiXCR, keeping a single row per CDR3 protein. The sample lists about 68,000 distinct CDR3 sequences; about 23% were seen once. The rearrangement uses TRBV12-3 or TRBV12-4 and TRBJ2-2; 7 nucleotides align to TRBD1. The sequencing input was PBMCs, sequenced either directly or after in vitro stimulation (not recorded which). The receptor was derived from a human donor in good health (CMV status not recorded). Some clones in this sample may be carry-over from other donors' samples. The DNA of the CDR3 is TGTGCCAGCAGTTTTACGACAGGGCTGGCCACCGGGGAGCTGTTTTTT. Protein product: CASSFTTGLATGELFF.